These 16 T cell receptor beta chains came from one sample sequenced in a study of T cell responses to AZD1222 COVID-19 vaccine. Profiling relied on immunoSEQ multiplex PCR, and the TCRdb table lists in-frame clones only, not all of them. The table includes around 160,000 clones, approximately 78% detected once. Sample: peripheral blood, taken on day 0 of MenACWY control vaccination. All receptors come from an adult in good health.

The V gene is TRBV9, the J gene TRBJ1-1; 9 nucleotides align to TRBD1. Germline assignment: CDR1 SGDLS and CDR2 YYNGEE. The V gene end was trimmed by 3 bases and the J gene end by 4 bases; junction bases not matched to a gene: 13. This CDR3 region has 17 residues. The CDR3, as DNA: TGTGCCAGCAGCGCCTATCCCGGCGGGACAGGGTCCACTGAAGCTTTCTTT. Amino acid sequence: CASSAYPGGTGSTEAFF. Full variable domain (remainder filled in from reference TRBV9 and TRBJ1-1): DSGVTQTPKHLITATGQRVTLRCSPRSGDLSVYWYQQSLDQGLQFLIQYYNGEERAKGNILERFSAQQFPDLHSELNLSSLELGDSALYFCASSAYPGGTGSTEAFFGQGTRLTVV.

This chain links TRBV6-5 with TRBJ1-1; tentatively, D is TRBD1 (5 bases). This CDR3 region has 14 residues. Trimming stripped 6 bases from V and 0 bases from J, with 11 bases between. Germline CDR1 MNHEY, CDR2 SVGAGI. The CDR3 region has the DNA TGTGCCAGCAGACCTGGGACCGTGAACACTGAAGCTTTCTTT. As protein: CASRPGTVNTEAFF.

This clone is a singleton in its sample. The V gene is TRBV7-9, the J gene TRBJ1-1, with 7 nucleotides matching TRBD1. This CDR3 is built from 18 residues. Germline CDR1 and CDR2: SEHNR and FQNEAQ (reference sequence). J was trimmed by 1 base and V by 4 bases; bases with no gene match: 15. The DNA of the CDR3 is TGTGCCAGCAGCTGGGTTGGCAGGGGGGTTCGGCGGAACACTGAAGCTTTCTTT. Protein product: CASSWVGRGVRRNTEAFF.

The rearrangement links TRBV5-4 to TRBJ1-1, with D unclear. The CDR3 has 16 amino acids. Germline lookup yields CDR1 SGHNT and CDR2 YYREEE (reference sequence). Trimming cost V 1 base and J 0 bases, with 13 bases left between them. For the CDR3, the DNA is TGTGCCAGCAGCTTGCTAAGGGTGGAAATGAACACTGAAGCTTTCTTT. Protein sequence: CASSLLRVEMNTEAFF.

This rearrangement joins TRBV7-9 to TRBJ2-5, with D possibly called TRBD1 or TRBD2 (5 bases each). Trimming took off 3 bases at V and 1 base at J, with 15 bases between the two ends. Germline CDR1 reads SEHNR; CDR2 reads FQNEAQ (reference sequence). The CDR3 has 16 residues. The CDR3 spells CASSFEPGTGQETQYF. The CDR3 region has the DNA TGTGCCAGCAGCTTCGAACCAGGGACCGGCCAAGAGACCCAGTACTTC.

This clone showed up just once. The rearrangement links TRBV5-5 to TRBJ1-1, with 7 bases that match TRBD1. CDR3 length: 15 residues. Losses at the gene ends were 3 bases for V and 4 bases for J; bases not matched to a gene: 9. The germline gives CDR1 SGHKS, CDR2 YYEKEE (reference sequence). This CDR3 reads CASSWGDRRATEAFF. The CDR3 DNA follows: TGTGCCAGCAGCTGGGGGGACAGAAGGGCCACTGAAGCTTTCTTT.

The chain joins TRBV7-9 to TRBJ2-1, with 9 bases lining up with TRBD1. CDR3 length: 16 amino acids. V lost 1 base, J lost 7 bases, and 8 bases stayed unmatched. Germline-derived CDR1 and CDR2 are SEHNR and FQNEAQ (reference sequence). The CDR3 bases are TGTGCCAGCAGCTTAGGAGACACAGGGGGCCGAAATGAGCAGTTCTTC. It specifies CASSLGDTGGRNEQFF.

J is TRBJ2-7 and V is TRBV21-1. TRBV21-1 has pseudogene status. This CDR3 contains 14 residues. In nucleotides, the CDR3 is TGTGCCAGCAGCGGGGGTCCAAGCTCCTACGAGCAGTACTTC. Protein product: CASSGGPSSYEQYF.

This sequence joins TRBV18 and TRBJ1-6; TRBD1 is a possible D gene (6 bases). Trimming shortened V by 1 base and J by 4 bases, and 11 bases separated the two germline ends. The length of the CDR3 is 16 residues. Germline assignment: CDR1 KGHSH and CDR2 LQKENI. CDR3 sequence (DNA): TGTGCCAGCTCACCACAAGTTACAGGGTATAATTCACCCCTCCACTTT. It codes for CASSPQVTGYNSPLHF.

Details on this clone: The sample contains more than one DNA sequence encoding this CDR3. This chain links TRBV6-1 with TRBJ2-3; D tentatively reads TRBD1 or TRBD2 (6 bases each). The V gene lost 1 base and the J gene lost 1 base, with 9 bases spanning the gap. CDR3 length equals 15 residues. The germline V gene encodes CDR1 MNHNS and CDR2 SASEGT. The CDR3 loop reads CASSEEGGGTDTQYF. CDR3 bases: TGTGCCAGCAGTGAAGAGGGGGGCGGCACAGATACGCAGTATTTT.

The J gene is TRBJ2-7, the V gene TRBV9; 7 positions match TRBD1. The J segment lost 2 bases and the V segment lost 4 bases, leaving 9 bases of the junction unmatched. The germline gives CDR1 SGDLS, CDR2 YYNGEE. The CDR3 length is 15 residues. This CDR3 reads CASSPTQGTAYEQYF. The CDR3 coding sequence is TGTGCCAGCAGCCCCACCCAGGGGACAGCCTACGAGCAGTACTTC.

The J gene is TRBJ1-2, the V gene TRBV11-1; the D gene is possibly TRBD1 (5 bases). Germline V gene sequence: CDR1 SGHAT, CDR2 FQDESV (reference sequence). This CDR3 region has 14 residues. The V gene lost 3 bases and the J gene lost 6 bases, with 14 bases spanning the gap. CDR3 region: CASSFGTGADGYTF. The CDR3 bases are TGTGCCAGCAGCTTCGGAACAGGTGCAGATGGCTACACCTTC. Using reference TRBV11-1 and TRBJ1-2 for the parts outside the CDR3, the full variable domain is EAEVAQSPRYKITEKSQAVAFWCDPISGHATLYWYRQILGQGPELLVQFQDESVVDDSQLPKDRFSAERLKGVDSTLKIQPAELGDSAMYLCASSFGTGADGYTFGSGTRLTVV.

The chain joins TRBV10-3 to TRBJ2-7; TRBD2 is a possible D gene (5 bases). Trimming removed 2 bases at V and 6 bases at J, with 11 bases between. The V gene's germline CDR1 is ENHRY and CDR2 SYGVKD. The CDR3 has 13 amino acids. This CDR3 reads CAISETGRFEQYF. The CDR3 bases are TGTGCCATCAGTGAGACGGGAAGGTTCGAGCAGTACTTC.

The CDR3 nucleotides are TGTGCCAGCAGTGAAACGGACACTGAAGCTTTCTTT. Its translation is CASSETDTEAFF. The gene calls are TRBV2 and TRBJ1-1; D gene unclear. The germline V gene encodes CDR1 SNHLY and CDR2 FYNNEI. V gave up 2 bases and J gave up 3 bases, with 4 bases separating them. The CDR3 is made up of 12 amino acids.

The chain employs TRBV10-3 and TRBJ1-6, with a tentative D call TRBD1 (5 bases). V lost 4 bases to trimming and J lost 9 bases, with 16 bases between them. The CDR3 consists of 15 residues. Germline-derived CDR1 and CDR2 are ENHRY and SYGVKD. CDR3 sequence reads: CAISAGTAEGSPLHF. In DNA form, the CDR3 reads TGTGCCATCAGTGCGGGGACTGCCGAGGGTTCACCCCTCCACTTT.

CDR3 region: CASSTVGATNEKLFF. CDR3 DNA sequence: TGTGCCAGCAGCACCGTCGGGGCAACTAATGAAAAACTGTTTTTT. The chain carries TRBV5-6 and TRBJ1-4, with D unresolved. The germline V and J ends were trimmed by 4 bases and 0 bases, with 10 bases remaining between them. CDR3 length: 15 residues. CDR1 and CDR2 from the germline V gene are SGHDT and YYEEEE.